This is a list of T cell receptor beta chains from one sample in a study of patients and donors after allogeneic stem cell transplantation. TCRdb itself ran the RT-PCR reads through MiXCR, one entry per CDR3 protein. The sample has some 92,000 distinct CDR3 sequences, roughly 43% seen once. Sequenced: blood, either unsorted or a sorted T cell fraction (not recorded which). The receptors come from a human donor who was either an allogeneic HSCT recipient or a stem cell or donor lymphocyte infusion donor (not recorded which). It is not recorded whose cells these are; they may come from a transplant donor. Each CDR3 is given with its conserved first and last residue. The D gene is left open where the match is weak. Not all rows give a size; the values are once, few, many and, for expanded clones, a class.

CDR3 DNA: TGTGCCAGCAGATCGACATTGAGCAATCAGCCCCAGCATTTT; CDR3 protein: CASRSTLSNQPQHF; J gene: TRBJ1-5; clone size: -; V gene: TRBV6-2/TRBV6-3; D gene: -
CDR3 DNA: TGTGCCAGCATTCGACAGGGTGATAATTCACCCCTCCACTTT; CDR3 protein: CASIRQGDNSPLHF; J gene: TRBJ1-6; clone size: few; V gene: TRBV12-3/TRBV12-4; D gene: TRBD1
CDR3 DNA: TGCGCCAGCAGCCAAGTGACAGGGGAGGGTAATAATTCACCCCTCCACTTT; CDR3 protein: CASSQVTGEGNNSPLHF; J gene: TRBJ1-6; clone size: -; V gene: TRBV4-3; D gene: TRBD1
CDR3 DNA: TGTGCTAGTGGTTTGGGGACTCTTAACTACGAGCAGTACTTC; CDR3 protein: CASGLGTLNYEQYF; J gene: TRBJ2-7; clone size: -; V gene: TRBV12-5; D gene: -
CDR3 DNA: TGTGCCAGCAGTCCCACTGTGGACCAAAATGAGCAGTTCTTC; CDR3 protein: CASSPTVDQNEQFF; J gene: TRBJ2-1; clone size: -; V gene: TRBV12-3/TRBV12-4; D gene: -
CDR3 DNA: TGCAGCGATGGGACAGGACTAAACTATGGCTACACCTTC; CDR3 protein: CSDGTGLNYGYTF; J gene: TRBJ1-2; clone size: few; V gene: TRBV29-1; D gene: TRBD1
CDR3 DNA: TGTGCCAGCAGCTTAAGGAGGAACACTGAAGCTTTCTTT; CDR3 protein: CASSLRRNTEAFF; J gene: TRBJ1-1; clone size: few; V gene: TRBV7-3; D gene: -
CDR3 DNA: TGTGCCAGCAGCGCCCAGAGCAGGAGCTACGAGCAGTACTTC; CDR3 protein: CASSAQSRSYEQYF; J gene: TRBJ2-7; clone size: -; V gene: TRBV14; D gene: -
CDR3 DNA: TGTGCCAGCAGTTTTGGAGGCGGATCCTACGAGCAGTACTTC; CDR3 protein: CASSFGGGSYEQYF; J gene: TRBJ2-7; clone size: -; V gene: TRBV28; D gene: -
CDR3 DNA: TGTGCCACCAGGGGCGGTGGTGATGAAAAACTGTTTTTT; CDR3 protein: CATRGGGDEKLFF; J gene: TRBJ1-4; clone size: -; V gene: TRBV10-3; D gene: -
CDR3 DNA: TGTGCCAGCAGTCTAGTTGGACAGGGGGGCTACGAGCAGTACTTC; CDR3 protein: CASSLVGQGGYEQYF; J gene: TRBJ2-7; clone size: once; V gene: TRBV27; D gene: TRBD1
CDR3 DNA: TGTGCCAGCAGCAGGGCAACTAATGAAAAACTGTTTTTT; CDR3 protein: CASSRATNEKLFF; J gene: TRBJ1-4; clone size: few; V gene: TRBV7-2; D gene: -
CDR3 DNA: TGCAGCGTTGAAGAAAGGATGAGGGCTTTCTTT; CDR3 protein: CSVEERMRAFF; J gene: TRBJ1-1; clone size: -; V gene: TRBV29-1; D gene: -
CDR3 DNA: TGTGCCAGCAGCGCCACCAGAGACGGAGCCGTCACCTTC; CDR3 protein: CASSATRDGAVTF; J gene: TRBJ1-2; clone size: -; V gene: TRBV9; D gene: -
CDR3 DNA: TGTGCCAGCAGCCCGTTCATGGGGAGTGGTTCACCCCTCCACTTT; CDR3 protein: CASSPFMGSGSPLHF; J gene: TRBJ1-6; clone size: few; V gene: TRBV7-2; D gene: -
CDR3 DNA: TGCAGTGCTAGAGGAAGCGGCAACTATGGCTACACCTTC; CDR3 protein: CSARGSGNYGYTF; J gene: TRBJ1-2; clone size: few; V gene: TRBV20-1; D gene: -
CDR3 DNA: TGTGCCATCAGTATAAATGGACAGGGGAATTCACCCCTCCACTTT; CDR3 protein: CAISINGQGNSPLHF; J gene: TRBJ1-6; clone size: few; V gene: TRBV10-3; D gene: TRBD1